Following are 14 T cell receptor beta chains from one sample sequenced in a study of blood T cell repertoires in COVID-19 (dated by TCRdb to about 2020). Libraries were prepared through the immunoSEQ multiplex PCR assay. TCRdb mirrors the immuneACCESS table, restricted to in-frame sequences. Some clones are absent from its copies; in checked studies, under half trace to an unresolved V gene, and the reason for the others is unknown. This sample comprises approximately 230,000 clones, about four fifths of them detected only once. Of the sample, about 8.9% falls within the top ten clones. Sequences were obtained from peripheral blood. These receptors originate from a man aged 80 or over with acute or convalescent COVID-19.

The CDR3 sequence is CASSLASTGNYGYTF. CDR3 nucleotides: TGTGCCAGCAGCTTAGCGTCGACAGGGAACTATGGCTACACCTTC. The V call is TRBV7-9, the J call TRBJ1-2, with 7 bases fitting TRBD1. Trimming removed 0 bases from V and 2 bases from J; junction bases left unmatched: 3. This CDR3 comprises 15 residues. Germline values: CDR1 SEHNR, CDR2 FQNEAQ (reference sequence). Full variable domain (remainder filled in from reference TRBV7-9 and TRBJ1-2): DTGVSQNPRHKITKRGQNVTFRCDPISEHNRLYWYRQTLGQGPEFLTYFQNEAQLEKSRLLSDRFSAERPKGSFSTLEIQRTEQGDSAMYLCASSLASTGNYGYTFGSGTRLTVV.

The V gene is TRBV28, the J gene TRBJ2-2; 7 bases fit TRBD1. Germline CDR1 and CDR2: MDHEN and SYDVKM. Trimming removed 6 bases from V and 6 bases from J; junction bases left unmatched: 10. The CDR3 has 15 amino acids. The DNA for the CDR3 is TGTGCCAGCAGGCCGACAGGGACCCAGGCCGGGGAGCTGTTTTTT. Encoded protein: CASRPTGTQAGELFF.

This chain uses TRBV6-2 or TRBV6-3 with TRBJ2-7; no clear D gene. The CDR3 covers 14 residues. Between the trimmed V and J ends, which lost 0 bases and 5 bases, there was a span of 11 bases. Germline lookup yields CDR1 MNHEY and CDR2 SVGEGT. CDR3 residues: CASSYSGRQNEQYF. The CDR3 nucleotides are TGTGCCAGCAGTTACTCGGGCCGGCAGAACGAGCAGTACTTC.

This clone was recorded once. The rearrangement joins TRBV14 to TRBJ1-2; unclear D gene. V was clipped by 4 bases and J by 5 bases, with 8 bases between them. Germline-derived CDR1 and CDR2 are SGHDN and FVKESK. The CDR3 runs 12 residues. CDR3 sequence: CASSLSGYGYTF. In nucleotides, the CDR3 is TGTGCCAGCAGCCTTTCAGGATATGGCTACACCTTC. Variable domain in full (rest from reference TRBV14 and TRBJ1-2): EAGVTQFPSHSVIEKGQTVTLRCDPISGHDNLYWYRRVMGKEIKFLLHFVKESKQDESGMPNNRFLAERTGGTYSTLKVQPAELEDSGVYFCASSLSGYGYTFGSGTRLTVV.

The chain uses TRBV13 and TRBJ2-3; TRBD1 is a possible D gene (5 bases). The V end lost 3 bases, the J end lost 3 bases, and 16 bases lay between the germline ends. Germline V CDR1 and CDR2: PRHDT, FYEKMQ (reference sequence). CDR3 length equals 16 residues. The DNA for the CDR3 is TGTGCCAGCAGCTTGGCCCAGGGCTTCGGGACAGATACGCAGTATTTT. It yields the protein CASSLAQGFGTDTQYF.

The rearrangement links TRBV6-1 to TRBJ2-3, with D hard to call. Trimming cost V 1 base and J 9 bases, with 8 bases left between them. This CDR3 is 12 amino acids long. From germline, CDR1 is MNHNS and CDR2 SASEGT. CDR3 sequence reads: CASSEELRTQYF. CDR3 sequence (DNA): TGTGCCAGCAGTGAAGAGCTGCGGACGCAGTATTTT.

This sequence joins TRBV5-1 and TRBJ2-3; 11 nucleotides align to TRBD2. CDR1 and CDR2 (germline): SGHRS, YFSETQ. The CDR3 loop spans 16 amino acids. The J segment lost 5 bases and the V segment lost 2 bases, leaving 7 bases of the junction unmatched. CDR3 protein: CASSLGSGGARDTQYF. DNA of the CDR3: TGCGCCAGCAGCTTAGGTAGCGGGGGGGCCCGAGATACGCAGTATTTT.

The J gene is TRBJ2-3, the V gene TRBV4-1, with 8 bases aligning to TRBD2. The CDR3 contains 18 residues. Trimming cost V 0 bases and J 4 bases; bases outside gene matches: 12. Germline values: CDR1 MGHRA, CDR2 YSYEKL. The CDR3 sequence: CASSQDRAGGYSADTQYF. The CDR3 region has the DNA TGCGCCAGCAGCCAAGATCGGGCGGGAGGCTATTCAGCAGATACGCAGTATTTT.

J is TRBJ2-4 and V is TRBV7-2; D perhaps matches TRBD1 (5 bases). The CDR3 spans 13 residues. The germline V and J ends were trimmed by 5 bases and 2 bases, with 7 bases remaining between them. CDR1 and CDR2 (germline): SGHTA, FQGNSA. The DNA of the CDR3 is TGTGCCAGCAGCCCAGGGACCAAAAACATTCAGTACTTC. Protein: CASSPGTKNIQYF.

CDR3 residues: CASSLPARTGMGEQYF. Here the CDR3 DNA reads TGTGCCAGCAGTTTACCAGCCCGGACAGGGATGGGGGAGCAGTACTTC. This chain uses TRBV28 with TRBJ2-7; 8 bases are shared with TRBD1. The CDR3 runs to 16 residues. Germline V gene sequence: CDR1 MDHEN, CDR2 SYDVKM. The trim removed 2 bases at V and 7 bases at J, leaving 13 bases unmatched. Full variable domain (missing parts from reference TRBV28 and TRBJ2-7): DVKVTQSSRYLVKRTGEKVFLECVQDMDHENMFWYRQDPGLGLRLIYFSYDVKMKEKGDIPEGYSVSREKKERFSLILESASTNQTSMYLCASSLPARTGMGEQYFGPGTRLTVT.

The chain joins TRBV18 to TRBJ2-7, with 10 bases fitting TRBD2. V gave up 5 bases and J gave up 3 bases; unmatched junction bases: 4. The CDR3 totals 14 residues. The germline CDR1 and CDR2 sequences are KGHSH and LQKENI. The CDR3 region is CASSDRTSGYEQYF. The CDR3 DNA is TGTGCCAGCTCAGACCGGACTAGCGGCTACGAGCAGTACTTC.

This clone occurred a few times. The genes are TRBV18 and TRBJ1-1; D is unclear. This CDR3 is 15 amino acids long. V lost 4 bases to trimming and J lost 1 base, with 13 bases between them. Germline lookup yields CDR1 KGHSH and CDR2 LQKENI. The CDR3 here is CASSQVGPSNTEAFF. For the CDR3, the DNA is TGTGCCAGCTCACAGGTTGGGCCGTCGAACACTGAAGCTTTCTTT.

V is TRBV6-1 and J is TRBJ1-5; D perhaps matches TRBD1 (5 bases). The CDR3 is 15 residues long. Germline CDR1 reads MNHNS; CDR2 reads SASEGT. V shed 1 base and J shed 5 bases, with 12 bases lying between them. The CDR3 loop reads CASSEGGVVHQPQHF. CDR3 nucleotide sequence: TGTGCCAGCAGTGAAGGGGGGGTCGTGCATCAGCCCCAGCATTTT.

This clone is a singleton in its sample. The chain combines TRBV6-6 with TRBJ1-5, with 8 bases aligning to TRBD1. The germline gives CDR1 MNHNY, CDR2 SVGAGI (reference sequence). The CDR3 is 14 residues long. J was trimmed by 7 bases and V by 5 bases; bases with no gene match: 7. Written as DNA, the CDR3 is TGTGCCAGCAGTCCACAGGGGGGAAACCAGCCCCAGCATTTT. Amino acids: CASSPQGGNQPQHF.